The 20 T cell receptor beta chains reported below all come from one sample, sequenced in a study of cytomegalovirus exposure and HLA in healthy donors. The PCR contained 60 Vbeta and 13 Jbeta primers. Clones were sequenced by immunoSEQ multiplex PCR, and TCRdb holds only the in-frame ones, with some missing. In the table there are more than 80,000 clones, 60% to 75% of which are singletons. The sample comprised PBMCs. The receptors here all came from a male donor in good health and CMV-seropositive.

The chain combines TRBV2 with TRBJ2-1, with D perhaps matching TRBD2 (6 bases). The germline CDR1 and CDR2 sequences are SNHLY and FYNNEI. Trimming removed 6 bases at V and 7 bases at J, with 19 bases between. The CDR3 loop spans 15 amino acids. DNA for the CDR3: TGTGCCAGCAGAGGGACCTGGGCGGGGTTGAATGAGCAGTTCTTC. It yields the protein CASRGTWAGLNEQFF.

The chain couples TRBV19 to TRBJ1-5; the D is unclear. CDR3 length: 16 amino acids. Looked up from germline, CDR1 is LNHDA and CDR2 is SQIVND (reference sequence). The germline V and J ends were trimmed by 7 bases and 0 bases, with 16 bases remaining between them. CDR3 sequence reads: CASMADQVFSNQPQHF. The CDR3 DNA reads TGTGCCAGTATGGCCGATCAGGTTTTTAGCAATCAGCCCCAGCATTTT.

This clone was observed a few times. CDR3 nucleotide sequence: TGTGCCAGCAGGTACAGGGAAGGGAGCTCCTACAATGAGCAGTTCTTC. Its translation: CASRYREGSSYNEQFF. The chain couples TRBV6-5 to TRBJ2-1, with a possible D match to TRBD1 (6 bases). This CDR3 contains 16 residues. The germline V gene encodes CDR1 MNHEY and CDR2 SVGAGI. V lost 6 bases and J 0 bases, leaving 15 bases between the germline ends.

This rearrangement joins TRBV9 to TRBJ1-6, with 7 bases that match TRBD1. CDR3 size: 14 residues. Germline V CDR1 and CDR2: SGDLS, YYNGEE. The V segment lost 2 bases and the J segment 8 bases; nucleotides outside the gene matches: 4. The CDR3 nucleotides are TGTGCCAGCAGCGTCCGGGACAGCTATTCACCCCTCCACTTT. This sequence encodes CASSVRDSYSPLHF.

This clone was seen just once. The chain couples TRBV2 to TRBJ1-3; TRBD1 agrees at 7 bases. Germline lookup yields CDR1 SNHLY and CDR2 FYNNEI. The CDR3 sequence is 15 residues long. V dropped 8 bases and J dropped 0; count of bases not matched to a gene: 7. CDR3 region: CASSRQGVSGNTIYF. The DNA for the CDR3 is TGTGCCAGCTCCAGACAGGGTGTCTCTGGAAACACCATATATTTT.

The chain joins TRBV28 to TRBJ2-3; 9 nucleotides line up with TRBD2. With 2 bases clipped from V and 6 bases from J, the junction kept 3 bases outside the gene matches. Germline V lookup: CDR1 MDHEN, CDR2 SYDVKM. CDR3 size: 14 residues. CDR3 in amino acids: CASSLAGGRDTQYF. The CDR3 nucleotides read TGTGCCAGCAGTTTAGCGGGGGGGCGGGATACGCAGTATTTT.

J is TRBJ1-4 and V is TRBV7-9; D possibly corresponds to TRBD1 (6 bases). CDR1 SEHNR and CDR2 FQNEAQ come from the germline V gene (reference sequence). The CDR3 runs to 16 residues. V was shortened by 0 bases and J by 3 bases, with 11 bases between the two germline ends. Written as DNA, the CDR3 is TGTGCCAGCAGCTTAGCGCGGGGGGCTGCTAATGAAAAACTGTTTTTT. This codes for CASSLARGAANEKLFF.

J is TRBJ2-7 and V is TRBV5-6; D is possibly TRBD1 (6 bases). V was pared by 1 base and J by 2 bases, with 16 bases between. The CDR3 contains 16 residues. From germline, CDR1 is SGHDT and CDR2 YYEEEE. The CDR3 protein is CASSLYGETGPYEQYF. The CDR3 nucleotides read TGTGCCAGCAGCTTGTATGGGGAGACAGGCCCCTACGAGCAGTACTTC.

The chain links TRBV7-2 to TRBJ2-2, with TRBD2 matching 8 bases. CDR3 length equals 16 residues. Germline CDR1 and CDR2: SGHTA and FQGNSA. Trimming took 4 bases from V and 1 from J; bases not matched to a gene: 5. The CDR3 bases are TGTGCCAGCAGCTCCGTAGCGGGGCGGAACACCGGGGAGCTGTTTTTT. Its translation is CASSSVAGRNTGELFF.

The chain combines TRBV4-1 with TRBJ1-5; no definite D call. Germline V CDR1 and CDR2: MGHRA, YSYEKL. This CDR3 contains 17 residues. V was pared by 1 base and J by 1 base, with 14 bases between. CDR3 sequence reads: CASSQGLFFGSNQPQHF. The DNA of the CDR3 is TGCGCCAGCAGCCAAGGACTATTTTTTGGGAGCAATCAGCCCCAGCATTTT.

V is TRBV25-1 and J is TRBJ1-1; D gene uncertain. The CDR3 covers 11 residues. CDR1 and CDR2 from the germline V gene are MGHDK and SYGVNS. Trimming removed 4 bases from V and 6 bases from J, with 6 bases in between. CDR3 loop: CASSAYSEAFF. Written as DNA, the CDR3 is TGTGCCAGCAGTGCCTATTCTGAAGCTTTCTTT.

V is TRBV6-5 and J is TRBJ1-2; D perhaps matches TRBD1 (5 bases). This CDR3 is 13 amino acids long. V was clipped by 5 bases and J by 3 bases, with 10 bases between them. The germline V gene encodes CDR1 MNHEY and CDR2 SVGAGI. The CDR3 DNA is TGTGCCAGCAGTCTCCAGGGCGACTATGGCTACACCTTC. Its translation is CASSLQGDYGYTF.

The V and J genes are TRBV5-6 and TRBJ2-1; weak D call: TRBD2 (6 bases). The CDR3 runs to 15 residues. The germline gives CDR1 SGHDT, CDR2 YYEEEE. The ends were cut back, 6 bases at V and 3 bases at J, with 16 bases in the middle. The CDR3 DNA sequence: TGTGCCAGCAACCCCCTGGGACTCGACTACAATGAGCAGTTCTTC. Its protein product is CASNPLGLDYNEQFF.

The chain joins TRBV5-6 to TRBJ1-2, with D perhaps TRBD1 (6 bases). Germline lookup yields CDR1 SGHDT and CDR2 YYEEEE. This CDR3 is 14 amino acids long. The V end was cut by 4 bases, the J end by 2 bases, with 12 bases between. The CDR3 loop reads CASSPGTTNYGYTF. CDR3 DNA sequence: TGTGCCAGCAGCCCCGGGACAACCAACTATGGCTACACCTTC.

The chain carries TRBV29-1 and TRBJ2-1, with TRBD2 identical over 8 bases. J gave up 3 bases and V 2 bases, and 6 bases lay outside the gene matches. Germline CDR1 and CDR2: SQVTM and ANQGSEA. The CDR3 extends over 15 amino acids. CDR3 DNA sequence: TGCAGCGTTGAAACGGGGGGGCTATACTACAATGAGCAGTTCTTC. Amino acid sequence: CSVETGGLYYNEQFF.

The chain links TRBV5-4 to TRBJ2-2; 8 bases are a match to TRBD2. The CDR3 is 18 amino acids. V lost 4 bases to trimming and J lost 0 bases; unmatched junction nucleotides: 11. Germline V gene data show CDR1 as SGHNT and CDR2 as YYREEE (reference sequence). The CDR3 DNA sequence: TGTGCCAGCAGCCTGGCCCGGGGCGGGGGGTCGAACACCGGGGAGCTGTTTTTT. This encodes CASSLARGGGSNTGELFF.

J is TRBJ2-1 and V is TRBV7-3, with 9 bases aligning to TRBD2. Germline V gene sequence: CDR1 SGHTA, CDR2 FQGTGA. This CDR3 comprises 15 residues. With V trimmed by 1 base and J by 5 bases, 3 bases remained unmatched. As DNA, the CDR3 is TGTGCCAGCAGCTTAAGTCTAGCGGGGAACAATGAGCAGTTCTTC. Translating gives CASSLSLAGNNEQFF.

This chain links TRBV4-2 with TRBJ2-7, with 11 nucleotides matching TRBD1. The J call may be wrong; the DNA end is better matched by TRBJ2-1. This CDR3 is built from 17 residues. Germline V gives CDR1 LGHNA, CDR2 YNFKEQ. The CDR3 DNA is TGTGCCAGCAGCCAAGATTTGGGGACAGGGGGATACAATGAGCAGTTCTTC. It translates to CASSQDLGTGGYNEQFF.

The gene calls are TRBV30 and TRBJ2-3, with D maybe TRBD2 (6 bases). V lost 2 bases and J lost 4, with 19 bases in between. Germline CDR1 and CDR2: GTSNPN and SVGIG (reference sequence). The CDR3 has 16 residues. DNA of the CDR3: TGTGCCTGGAGTCCGCCTTTCGGGAGTCTCGCAGATACGCAGTATTTT. Its translation: CAWSPPFGSLADTQYF. The full variable domain, its missing parts supplied by reference TRBV30 and TRBJ2-3, is SQTIHQWPATLVQPVGSPLSLECTVEGTSNPNLYWYRQAAGRGLQLLFYSVGIGQISSEVPQNLSASRPQDRQFILSSKKLLLSDSGFYLCAWSPPFGSLADTQYFGPGTRLTVL.

The rearrangement links TRBV5-1 to TRBJ1-5, with 10 bases fitting TRBD1. Per the germline V gene, CDR1 is SGHRS and CDR2 is YFSETQ. The length of the CDR3 is 14 residues. The V and J ends lost 4 bases and 5 bases, in that order; junction bases with no gene match: 3. CDR3 loop: CASSTGQGDQPQHF. The CDR3 nucleotides read TGCGCCAGCAGCACCGGACAGGGGGATCAGCCCCAGCATTTT.